The 4 T cell receptor beta chains below were found in one sample sequenced in a study. TCRdb used MiXCR to reprocess the RT-PCR reads, holding one entry per CDR3 protein. The table shows about 680,000 distinct CDR3 sequences, with 12% to 15% occurring only once. The material sequenced was memory CD4+ T cells from blood. The receptors stem from a female donor in good health, serving as a healthy control.

This clonotype was seen at least ten times. The gene calls are TRBV27 and TRBJ2-3; D remains unclear. The ends were cut back, 4 bases at V and 0 bases at J, with 11 bases in the middle. Germline CDR1 MNHEY, CDR2 SMNVEV (reference sequence). The CDR3 loop spans 15 amino acids. The CDR3 here is CASSWAGASTDTQYF. CDR3 coding DNA: TGTGCCAGCAGTTGGGCAGGCGCCAGCACAGATACGCAGTATTTT.

The chain combines TRBV7-2 with TRBJ2-7, with 11 bases lining up with TRBD2. V gave up 2 bases and J gave up 2 bases; unmatched junction bases: 8. CDR3 length: 17 amino acids. CDR1 SGHTA and CDR2 FQGNSA come from the germline V gene. The CDR3 region has the DNA TGTGCCAGCAGCTTATCCGGGACTAGCGGACTTCCCTACGAGCAGTACTTC. Amino acid sequence: CASSLSGTSGLPYEQYF. Together with reference TRBV7-2 and TRBJ2-7, the CDR3 gives the full variable domain: GAGVSQSPSNKVTEKGKDVELRCDPISGHTALYWYRQSLGQGLEFLIYFQGNSAPDKSGLPSDRFSAERTGGSVSTLTIQRTQQEDSAVYLCASSLSGTSGLPYEQYFGPGTRLTVT.

Only a few counts were recorded for this clonotype. The chain recombines TRBV29-1 with TRBJ2-1; 8 positions match TRBD2. The CDR3 runs to 15 residues. The V and J ends lost 4 bases and 5 bases, in that order; junction bases with no gene match: 10. Germline V CDR1 and CDR2: SQVTM, ANQGSEA. CDR3 protein: CSVGGRRSTDNEQFF. The CDR3 coding sequence is TGCAGCGTTGGCGGGAGGCGTTCCACCGACAATGAGCAGTTCTTC.

At least ten counts were recorded for this clonotype. This sequence joins TRBV20-1 and TRBJ2-3, with D uncertain. This CDR3 is built from 13 residues. Germline V lookup: CDR1 DFQATT, CDR2 SNEGSKA (reference sequence). Between the trimmed V and J ends, which lost 0 bases and 10 bases, there was a span of 14 bases. CDR3 loop: CSARDNQRMAQYF. The CDR3 DNA reads TGCAGTGCTAGAGATAATCAGCGCATGGCGCAGTATTTT.